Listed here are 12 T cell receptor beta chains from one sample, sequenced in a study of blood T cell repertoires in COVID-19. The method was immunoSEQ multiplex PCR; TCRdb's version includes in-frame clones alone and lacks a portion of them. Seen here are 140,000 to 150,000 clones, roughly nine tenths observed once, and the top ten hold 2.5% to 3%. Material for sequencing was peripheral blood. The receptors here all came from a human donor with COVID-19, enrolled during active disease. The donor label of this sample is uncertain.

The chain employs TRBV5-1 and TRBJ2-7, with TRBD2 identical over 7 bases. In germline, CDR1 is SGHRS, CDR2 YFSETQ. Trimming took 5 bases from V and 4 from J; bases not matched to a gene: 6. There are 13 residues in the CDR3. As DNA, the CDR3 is TGCGCCAGCAGGCGGGGGTCTCTTTACGAGCAGTACTTC. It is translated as CASRRGSLYEQYF.

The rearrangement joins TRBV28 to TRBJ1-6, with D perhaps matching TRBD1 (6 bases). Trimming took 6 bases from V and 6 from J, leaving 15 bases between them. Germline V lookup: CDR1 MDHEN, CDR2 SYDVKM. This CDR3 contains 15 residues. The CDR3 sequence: CASSSTGSGNSPLHF. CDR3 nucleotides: TGTGCCAGCAGCTCTACAGGGTCCGGTAATTCACCCCTCCACTTT.

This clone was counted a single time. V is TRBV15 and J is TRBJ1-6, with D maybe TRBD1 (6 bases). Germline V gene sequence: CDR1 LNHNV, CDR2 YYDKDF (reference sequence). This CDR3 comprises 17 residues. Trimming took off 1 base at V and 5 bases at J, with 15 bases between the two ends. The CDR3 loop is CATSRARGAGDNSPLHF. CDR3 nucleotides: TGTGCCACCAGCAGAGCTCGGGGGGCAGGAGATAATTCACCCCTCCACTTT.

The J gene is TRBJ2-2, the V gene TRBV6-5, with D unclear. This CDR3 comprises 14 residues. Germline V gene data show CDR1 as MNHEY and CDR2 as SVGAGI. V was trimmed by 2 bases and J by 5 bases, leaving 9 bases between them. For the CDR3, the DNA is TGTGCCAGCAGTTACCGGGTCTTAACCGGGGAGCTGTTTTTT. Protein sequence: CASSYRVLTGELFF.

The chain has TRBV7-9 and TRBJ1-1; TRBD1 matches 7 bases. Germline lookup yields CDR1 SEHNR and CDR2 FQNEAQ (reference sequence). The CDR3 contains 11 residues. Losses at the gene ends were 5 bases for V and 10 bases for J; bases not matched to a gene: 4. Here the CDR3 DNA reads TGTGCCAGCAGCCCCGGGACAGCAGCTTTCTTT. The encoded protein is CASSPGTAAFF.

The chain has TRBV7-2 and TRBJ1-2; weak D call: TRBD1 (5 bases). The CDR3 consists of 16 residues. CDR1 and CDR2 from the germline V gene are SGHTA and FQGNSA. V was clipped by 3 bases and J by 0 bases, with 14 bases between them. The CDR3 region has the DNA TGTGCCAGCAGCTTGGGCAGGGAGGAAGCTAACTATGGCTACACCTTC. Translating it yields CASSLGREEANYGYTF.

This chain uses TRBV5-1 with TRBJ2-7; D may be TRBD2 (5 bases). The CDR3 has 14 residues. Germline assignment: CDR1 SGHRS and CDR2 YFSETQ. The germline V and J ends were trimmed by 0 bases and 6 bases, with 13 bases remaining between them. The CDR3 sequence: CASSLASVEGEQYF. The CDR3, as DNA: TGCGCCAGCAGCTTGGCCAGCGTAGAGGGCGAGCAGTACTTC. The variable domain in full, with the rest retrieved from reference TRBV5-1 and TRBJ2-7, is KAGVTQTPRYLIKTRGQQVTLSCSPISGHRSVSWYQQTPGQGLQFLFEYFSETQRNKGNFPGRFSGRQFSNSRSEMNVSTLELGDSALYLCASSLASVEGEQYFGPGTRLTVT.

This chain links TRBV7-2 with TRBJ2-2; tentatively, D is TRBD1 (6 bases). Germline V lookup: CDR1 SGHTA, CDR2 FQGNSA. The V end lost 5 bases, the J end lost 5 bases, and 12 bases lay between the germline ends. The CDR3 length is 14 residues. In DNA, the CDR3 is TGTGCCAGCAGCCTAGGGACACCGACCGGGGAGCTGTTTTTT. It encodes CASSLGTPTGELFF. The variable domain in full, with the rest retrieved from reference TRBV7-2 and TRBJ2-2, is GAGVSQSPSNKVTEKGKDVELRCDPISGHTALYWYRQSLGQGLEFLIYFQGNSAPDKSGLPSDRFSAERTGGSVSTLTIQRTQQEDSAVYLCASSLGTPTGELFFGEGSRLTVL.

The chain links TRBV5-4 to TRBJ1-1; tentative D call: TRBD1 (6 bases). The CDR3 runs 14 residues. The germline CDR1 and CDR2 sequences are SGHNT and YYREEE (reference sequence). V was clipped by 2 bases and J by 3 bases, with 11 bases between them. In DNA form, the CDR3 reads TGTGCCAGCAGCTTCAACAGGGCCCACACTGAAGCTTTCTTT. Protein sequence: CASSFNRAHTEAFF.

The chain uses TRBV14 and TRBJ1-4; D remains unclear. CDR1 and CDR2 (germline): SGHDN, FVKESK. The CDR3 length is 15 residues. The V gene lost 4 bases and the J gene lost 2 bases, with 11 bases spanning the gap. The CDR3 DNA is TGTGCCAGCAGCCCGTGGCGGTCCACTAATGAAAAACTGTTTTTT. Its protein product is CASSPWRSTNEKLFF. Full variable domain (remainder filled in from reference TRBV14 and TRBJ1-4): EAGVTQFPSHSVIEKGQTVTLRCDPISGHDNLYWYRRVMGKEIKFLLHFVKESKQDESGMPNNRFLAERTGGTYSTLKVQPAELEDSGVYFCASSPWRSTNEKLFFGSGTQLSVL.

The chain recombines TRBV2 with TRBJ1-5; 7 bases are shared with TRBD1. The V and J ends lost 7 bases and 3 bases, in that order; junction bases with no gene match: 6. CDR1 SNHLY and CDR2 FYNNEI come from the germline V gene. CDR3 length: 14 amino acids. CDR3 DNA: TGTGCCAGCAAGATAGGGGGCAACAATCAGCCCCAGCATTTT. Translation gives CASKIGGNNQPQHF.

The CDR3 DNA reads TGTGCCACCAGTGATTTGCGGCAGAGGGGCTACACCTTC. Encoded protein: CATSDLRQRGYTF. This rearrangement joins TRBV24-1 to TRBJ1-2; no clear D. The length of the CDR3 is 13 residues. From germline, CDR1 is KGHDR and CDR2 SFDVKD. V lost 0 bases and J 8 bases, leaving 9 bases between the germline ends.